Included here is one TCR beta chain sequence, with context. PCR used 60 Vbeta primers and 13 Jbeta primers. Some clones are missing from TCRdb's copy, which holds only in-frame ones; the method was immunoSEQ multiplex PCR. The sample has 35,000 to 50,000 clones, and its top ten clones hold 3% to 4%. This entry belongs to a study of cytomegalovirus exposure and HLA in healthy donors. This CDR3 comprises 12 residues. V lost 0 bases to trimming and J lost 4 bases, with 3 bases between them. Germline CDR1 is SGHRS and CDR2 is YFSETQ. This receptor was obtained from a woman between 25 and 40 years old in good health and CMV-seropositive. Material for sequencing was PBMCs. This rearrangement joins TRBV5-1 to TRBJ2-3, with D unclear. The CDR3 sequence: CASSLAADTQYF. DNA of the CDR3: TGCGCCAGCAGCTTGGCGGCAGATACGCAGTATTTT.